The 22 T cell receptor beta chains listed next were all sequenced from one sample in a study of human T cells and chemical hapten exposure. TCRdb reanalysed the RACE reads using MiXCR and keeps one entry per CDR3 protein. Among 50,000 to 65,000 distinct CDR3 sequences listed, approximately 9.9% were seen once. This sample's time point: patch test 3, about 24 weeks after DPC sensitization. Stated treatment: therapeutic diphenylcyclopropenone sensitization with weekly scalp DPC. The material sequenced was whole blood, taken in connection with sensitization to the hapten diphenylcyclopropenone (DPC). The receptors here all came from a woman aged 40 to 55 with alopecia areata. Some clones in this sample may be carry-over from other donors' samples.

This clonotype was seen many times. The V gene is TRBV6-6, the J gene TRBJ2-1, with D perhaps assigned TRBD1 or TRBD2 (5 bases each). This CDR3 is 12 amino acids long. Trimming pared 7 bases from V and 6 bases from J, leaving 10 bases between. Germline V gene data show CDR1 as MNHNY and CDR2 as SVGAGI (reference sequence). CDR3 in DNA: TGTGCCAGCAATCCAGGGAGCAATGAGCAGTTCTTC. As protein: CASNPGSNEQFF.

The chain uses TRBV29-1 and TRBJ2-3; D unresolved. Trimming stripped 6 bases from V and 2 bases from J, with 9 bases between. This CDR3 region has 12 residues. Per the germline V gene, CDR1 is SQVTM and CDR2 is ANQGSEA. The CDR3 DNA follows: TGCAGCGTCCTTGTGGACACAGATACGCAGTATTTT. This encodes CSVLVDTDTQYF.

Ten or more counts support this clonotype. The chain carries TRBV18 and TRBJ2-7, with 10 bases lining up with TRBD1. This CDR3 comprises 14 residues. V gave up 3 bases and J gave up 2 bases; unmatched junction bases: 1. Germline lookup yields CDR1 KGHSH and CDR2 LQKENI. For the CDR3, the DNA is TGTGCCAGCTCACCTGGGACAGGGGCCTACGAGCAGTACTTC. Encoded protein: CASSPGTGAYEQYF.

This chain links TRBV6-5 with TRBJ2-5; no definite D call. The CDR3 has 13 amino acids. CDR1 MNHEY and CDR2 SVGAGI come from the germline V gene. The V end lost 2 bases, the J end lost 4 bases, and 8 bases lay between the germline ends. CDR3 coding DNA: TGTGCCAGCAGTTACGACGGTGTAGAGACCCAGTACTTC. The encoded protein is CASSYDGVETQYF.

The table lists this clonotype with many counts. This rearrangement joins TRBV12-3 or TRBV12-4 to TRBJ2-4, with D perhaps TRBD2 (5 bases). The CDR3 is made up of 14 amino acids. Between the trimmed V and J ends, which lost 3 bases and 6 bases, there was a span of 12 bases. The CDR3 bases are TGTGCCAGCAGTTTTAGCCTCGAGGGAAACATTCAGTACTTC. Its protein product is CASSFSLEGNIQYF.

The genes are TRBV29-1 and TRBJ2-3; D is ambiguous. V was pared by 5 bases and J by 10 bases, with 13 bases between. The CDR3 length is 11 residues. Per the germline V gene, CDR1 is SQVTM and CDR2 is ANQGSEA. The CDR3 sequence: CSVPSPTSQYF. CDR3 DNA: TGCAGCGTTCCTTCCCCGACGTCGCAGTATTTT.

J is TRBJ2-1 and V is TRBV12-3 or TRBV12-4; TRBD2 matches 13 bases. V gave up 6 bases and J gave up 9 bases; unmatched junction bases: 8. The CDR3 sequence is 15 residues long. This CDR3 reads CASSLTSGGAGEQFF. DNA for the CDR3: TGTGCCAGCAGCCTCACTAGCGGGGGGGCCGGTGAGCAGTTCTTC.

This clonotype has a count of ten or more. The CDR3 sequence is CASSYSRGLGEQYF. The CDR3 DNA sequence: TGTGCCAGCAGTTACTCGCGGGGGTTAGGCGAGCAGTACTTC. This chain connects TRBV6-5 to TRBJ2-7, with 7 bases matching TRBD2. The germline gives CDR1 MNHEY, CDR2 SVGAGI. There are 14 residues in the CDR3. V lost 0 bases and J lost 6; bases outside the gene matches: 5.

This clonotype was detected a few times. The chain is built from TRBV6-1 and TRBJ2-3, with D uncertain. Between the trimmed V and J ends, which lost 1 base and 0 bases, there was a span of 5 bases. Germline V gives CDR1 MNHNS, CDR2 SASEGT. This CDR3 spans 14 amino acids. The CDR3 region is CASSEVYSTDTQYF. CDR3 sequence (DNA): TGTGCCAGCAGTGAAGTTTACAGCACAGATACGCAGTATTTT.

Here the CDR3 DNA reads TGTGCCAGCAGCTTACGTGACAGGGTCGCTGGAAACACCATATATTTT. Protein sequence: CASSLRDRVAGNTIYF. The rearrangement links TRBV7-6 to TRBJ1-3; 7 bases are a match to TRBD1. This CDR3 is 16 amino acids long. Trimming at V came to 2 bases and at J to 2 bases, leaving 6 bases not matched to a gene. CDR1 and CDR2 (germline): SGHVS, FNYEAQ. The variable domain in full, completed from reference TRBV7-6 and TRBJ1-3, reads GAGVSQSPRYKVTKRGQDVALRCDPISGHVSLYWYRQALGQGPEFLTYFNYEAQQDKSGLPNDRFSAERPEGSISTLTIQRTEQRDSAMYRCASSLRDRVAGNTIYFGEGSWLTVV.

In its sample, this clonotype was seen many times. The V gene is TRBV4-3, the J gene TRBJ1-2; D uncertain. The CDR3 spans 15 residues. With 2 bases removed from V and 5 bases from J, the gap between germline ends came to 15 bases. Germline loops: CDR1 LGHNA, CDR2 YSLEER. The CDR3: CASSQNEGRGYGYTF. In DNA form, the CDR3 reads TGCGCCAGCAGCCAAAACGAGGGTCGTGGGTATGGCTACACCTTC.

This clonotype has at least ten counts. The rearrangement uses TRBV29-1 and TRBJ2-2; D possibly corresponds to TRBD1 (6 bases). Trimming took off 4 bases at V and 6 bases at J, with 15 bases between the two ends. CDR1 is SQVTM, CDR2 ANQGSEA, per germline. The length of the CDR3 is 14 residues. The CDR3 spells CSVASFEGAGELFF. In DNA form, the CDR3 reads TGCAGCGTTGCTTCCTTCGAGGGGGCCGGGGAGCTGTTTTTT.

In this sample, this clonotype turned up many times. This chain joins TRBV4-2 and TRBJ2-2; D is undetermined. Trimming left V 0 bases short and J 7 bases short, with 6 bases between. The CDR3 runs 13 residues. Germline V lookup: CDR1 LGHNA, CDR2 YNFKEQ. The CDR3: CASSQDLSGELFF. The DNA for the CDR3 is TGTGCCAGCAGCCAAGATTTGAGCGGGGAGCTGTTTTTT.

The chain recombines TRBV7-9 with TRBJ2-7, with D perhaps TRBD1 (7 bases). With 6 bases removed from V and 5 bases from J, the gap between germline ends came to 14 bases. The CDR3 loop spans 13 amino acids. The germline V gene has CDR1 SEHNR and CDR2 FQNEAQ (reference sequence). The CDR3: CASRRAGGHEQYF. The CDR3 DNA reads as TGTGCCAGCAGACGTGCAGGGGGGCACGAGCAGTACTTC.

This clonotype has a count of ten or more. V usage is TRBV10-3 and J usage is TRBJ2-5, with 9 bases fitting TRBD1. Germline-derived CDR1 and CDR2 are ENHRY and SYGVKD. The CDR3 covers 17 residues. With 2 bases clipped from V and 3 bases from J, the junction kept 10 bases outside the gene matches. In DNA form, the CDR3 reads TGTGCCATCAGTGAGCAGAACAGGGGGCGGAAGGAAGAGACCCAGTACTTC. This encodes CAISEQNRGRKEETQYF.

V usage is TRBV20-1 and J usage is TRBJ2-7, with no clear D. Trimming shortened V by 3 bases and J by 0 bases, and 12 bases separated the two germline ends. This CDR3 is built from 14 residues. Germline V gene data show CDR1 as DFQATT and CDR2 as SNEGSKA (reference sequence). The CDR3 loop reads CSASSYGSSYEQYF. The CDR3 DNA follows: TGCAGTGCTAGCAGTTATGGGTCCTCCTACGAGCAGTACTTC.

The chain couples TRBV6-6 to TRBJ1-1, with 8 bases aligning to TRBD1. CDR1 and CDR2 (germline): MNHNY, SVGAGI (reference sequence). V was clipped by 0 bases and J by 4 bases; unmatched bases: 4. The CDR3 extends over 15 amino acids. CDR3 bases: TGTGCCAGCAGTTACTCTCAACAGGGGGGCACTGAAGCTTTCTTT. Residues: CASSYSQQGGTEAFF.

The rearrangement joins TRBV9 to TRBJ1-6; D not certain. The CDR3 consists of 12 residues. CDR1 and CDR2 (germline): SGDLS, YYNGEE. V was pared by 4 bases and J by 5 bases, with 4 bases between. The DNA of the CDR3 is TGTGCCAGCAGCACCCATAATTCACCCCTCCACTTT. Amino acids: CASSTHNSPLHF. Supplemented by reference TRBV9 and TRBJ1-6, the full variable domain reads DSGVTQTPKHLITATGQRVTLRCSPRSGDLSVYWYQQSLDQGLQFLIQYYNGEERAKGNILERFSAQQFPDLHSELNLSSLELGDSALYFCASSTHNSPLHFGNGTRLTVT.

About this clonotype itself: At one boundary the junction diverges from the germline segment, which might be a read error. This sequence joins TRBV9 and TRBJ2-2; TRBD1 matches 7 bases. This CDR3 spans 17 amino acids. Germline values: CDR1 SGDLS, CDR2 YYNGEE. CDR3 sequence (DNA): TGTACCAGCAGCCCCCGGGACAGAGCCGCGAACACCGGGGAGCTGTTTTTT. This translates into CTSSPRDRAANTGELFF.

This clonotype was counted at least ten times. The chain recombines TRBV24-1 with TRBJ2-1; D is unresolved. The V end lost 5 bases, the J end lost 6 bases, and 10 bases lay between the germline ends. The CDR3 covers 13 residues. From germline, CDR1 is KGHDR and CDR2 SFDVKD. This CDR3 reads CATSAGWINEQFF. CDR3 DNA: TGTGCCACCAGTGCCGGGTGGATCAATGAGCAGTTCTTC.

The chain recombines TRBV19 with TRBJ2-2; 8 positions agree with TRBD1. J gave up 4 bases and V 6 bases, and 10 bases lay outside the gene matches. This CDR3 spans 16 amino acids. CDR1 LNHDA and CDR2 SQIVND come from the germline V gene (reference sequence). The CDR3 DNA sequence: TGTGCCAGTAGGGTATATACAGGGGGTCGCACCGGGGAGCTGTTTTTT. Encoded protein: CASRVYTGGRTGELFF.

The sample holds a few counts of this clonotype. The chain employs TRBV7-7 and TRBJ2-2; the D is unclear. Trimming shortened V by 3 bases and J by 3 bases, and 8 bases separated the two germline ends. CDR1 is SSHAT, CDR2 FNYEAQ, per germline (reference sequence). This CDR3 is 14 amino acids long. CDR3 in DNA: TGTGCCAGCAGCTTCCAGAAAGACACCGGGGAGCTGTTTTTT. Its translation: CASSFQKDTGELFF.